Here is one T cell receptor beta chain with its context. What it recognizes is unknown. The sample comes from a study of shared clonotypes between healthy human individuals. Study in general: Aged 18 to 49, the donors were a couple of women and a few men.

Naivety among CD8 cells was defined by CD45RO negativity and positive CCR7 selection, thereby excluding terminally differentiated effector memory CD45RA+ cells. V dropped 4 bases and J dropped 5; count of bases not matched to a gene: 13. The CDR3 extends over 16 amino acids. Germline CDR1 is SGHRS and CDR2 is YFSETQ. Study observations and caveats: Incomplete sequencing of sorted subsets was indicated by rarefaction despite large depth. Naive subsets generally had larger estimated richness than memory subsets.

Here immunoSEQ multiplex PCR was the method, and the copy in TCRdb shows in-frame clones only, minus some. The table shows roughly 850,000 clones, with about 97% occurring only once. Specimen: naive CD8+ T cells sorted from blood. This receptor was identified in a man between 25 and 39 years old in good health. The gene calls are TRBV5-1 and TRBJ2-7; 9 nucleotides align to TRBD1. In DNA form, the CDR3 reads TGCGCCAGCAGCCTAGCCGGGACAGGGCTCTTCAACGAGCAGTACTTC. Protein sequence: CASSLAGTGLFNEQYF. Using reference TRBV5-1 and TRBJ2-7 for the parts outside the CDR3, the full variable domain is KAGVTQTPRYLIKTRGQQVTLSCSPISGHRSVSWYQQTPGQGLQFLFEYFSETQRNKGNFPGRFSGRQFSNSRSEMNVSTLELGDSALYLCASSLAGTGLFNEQYFGPGTRLTVT.